A selection of T cell receptor beta chains follows, all from one sample in a study of T-cell reconstitution after alpha-beta-depleted transplantation in children. TCRdb redid the calling of the PCR reads with MiXCR, one entry per CDR3 protein. The sample yields 140,000 or so distinct CDR3 sequences, 7.5% to 9% seen once. The sample in question was PBMCs, mostly from graft donor cells, obtained 180 days after TCRalphabeta/CD19-depleted stem cell transplant. Receptor source: a female patient between 2 and 15 years old who had a stem cell transplant for congenital amegakaryocytic thrombocytopenia, so the T cells may come from the graft donor. The CDR3 runs from the conserved cysteine through the conserved F or W. D genes are given only for firm matches. The listing skips clone size in some rows; elsewhere it reads once, few, many or a size class.

j_gene,abundance,d_gene,v_gene,CDR3nt,CDR3aa
TRBJ2-7,.,TRBD1,TRBV19,TGTGCCAGTAATCACGGGACAGGGTCGTCCTACGAGCAGTACTTC,CASNHGTGSSYEQYF
TRBJ2-4,many,.,TRBV7-9,TGTGCCAGCAGCTTAGGGTGGGACAAAGGGGACATTCAGTACTTC,CASSLGWDKGDIQYF
TRBJ2-1,many,TRBD2,TRBV10-3,TGTGCCATTTTACTAGCGGGAGCCAATGAGCAGTTCTTC,CAILLAGANEQFF
TRBJ1-4,many,.,TRBV3-1,TGTGCCAGCAGCCAAGGGCCGATTAATGAAAAACTGTTTTTT,CASSQGPINEKLFF
TRBJ2-7,few,.,TRBV7-2,TGTGCCAGCAGCTTAGCGCGCTGGCAACTACCGAAAACAAACGAGCAGTACTTC,CASSLARWQLPKTNEQYF
TRBJ2-3,many,TRBD2,TRBV20-1,TGCAGTGCCACGCTGATGACTAGCCGCCCAGATACGCAGTATTTT,CSATLMTSRPDTQYF
TRBJ2-3,many,TRBD2,TRBV15,TGTGCCACCAGCAGAGCCCGGCCGACTAGCGGTAGCACAGATACGCAGTATTTT,CATSRARPTSGSTDTQYF
TRBJ2-5,.,.,TRBV5-1,TGCGCCAGCCGAACCAATCAAGAGACCCAGTACTTC,CASRTNQETQYF
TRBJ2-5,few,.,TRBV29-1,TGCAGCGTTGAGGGAATACAGCAAGAGACCCAGTACTTC,CSVEGIQQETQYF
TRBJ2-2,few,.,TRBV29-1,TGCAGCGTTGGAGGGGCCACCGGGGAGCTGTTTTTT,CSVGGATGELFF
TRBJ2-1,many,TRBD2,TRBV20-1,TGCAGTGCTAGAGTTTTGGGACTAGCGGGAGGGCGCATCCACAATGAGCAGTTCTTC,CSARVLGLAGGRIHNEQFF
TRBJ1-1,many,.,TRBV6-1,TGTGCCAGCGGAAGGTCTGGCCCGAACACTGAAGCTTTCTTT,CASGRSGPNTEAFF
TRBJ2-7,.,.,TRBV6-1,TGTGCCAGCAGTGCAAGCCGGGACGGGTACTACGAGCAGTACTTC,CASSASRDGYYEQYF
TRBJ1-3,many,TRBD1,TRBV5-1,TGCGCCAGCAGTCGAGGCCCTACAGGGGCTGGAAACACCATATATTTT,CASSRGPTGAGNTIYF
TRBJ2-5,.,.,TRBV20-1,TGCAGTGCTAGGGCTGACATAAGGGGGAAAGAGACCCAGTACTTC,CSARADIRGKETQYF
TRBJ1-2,few,.,TRBV28,TGTGCCAGCACCTGGGGGGACTATGGCTACACCTTC,CASTWGDYGYTF
TRBJ2-1,many,.,TRBV5-1,TGCGCCAGCAGCCCCCGGTCTTACAATGAGCAGTTCTTC,CASSPRSYNEQFF
TRBJ1-1,.,.,TRBV12-3/TRBV12-4,TGTGCCAGCAGTTTCGCGGCGAACACTGAAGCTTTCTTT,CASSFAANTEAFF
TRBJ1-2,many,TRBD1,TRBV12-3/TRBV12-4,TGTGCCAGCAGTTTTGCAGGGGGAGGCTACACCTTC,CASSFAGGGYTF
TRBJ2-7,.,.,TRBV18,TGTGCCAGCTCACCGCCTCAGGACCTTCAGTACTTC,CASSPPQDLQYF
TRBJ1-6,many,.,TRBV10-3,TGTGCCATCAGTGAGGGGCCCGGGGAAGAAGGGAATTCACCCCTCCACTTT,CAISEGPGEEGNSPLHF
TRBJ2-1,many,.,TRBV19,TGTGCCAGTAGTCCCAACGTTTTGGGTGAGCAGTTCTTC,CASSPNVLGEQFF
TRBJ2-1,few,TRBD2,TRBV6-5,TGTGCCAGCAGTTACTCGGGAGGGAGGGCCGTGGTTGAGCAGTTCTTC,CASSYSGGRAVVEQFF
TRBJ2-5,many,TRBD1,TRBV7-2,TGTGCCAGCAGCTTACGGGGCAGGGGGCTCGAGACCCAGTACTTC,CASSLRGRGLETQYF
TRBJ1-5,many,TRBD1,TRBV6-1,TGTGCCAGCAGTGAAGGACAGGGACTTCAGCCCCAGCATTTT,CASSEGQGLQPQHF
TRBJ2-7,many,TRBD1,TRBV5-6,TGTGCCAGCAGCCTGGCCGGGACAGCCGGACGCGACGAGCAGTACTTC,CASSLAGTAGRDEQYF
TRBJ2-5,few,.,TRBV11-3,TGTGCCAGCAGCCCCTCAAGTCGAGAGACCCAGTACTTC,CASSPSSRETQYF
TRBJ2-2,many,.,TRBV5-1,TGCGCCAGCAGCTCTCTCGTTTCCGGGGAGCTGTTTTTT,CASSSLVSGELFF
TRBJ2-7,.,.,TRBV12-3/TRBV12-4,TGTGCAATTAGGATGGGGGCGGCTACCTACGAGCAGTACTTC,CAIRMGAATYEQYF
TRBJ1-2,few,.,TRBV6-5,TGTGCCAGCAGTTACAGGCAGGGGTCACCGAACTATGGCTACACCTTC,CASSYRQGSPNYGYTF
TRBJ1-5,.,.,TRBV28,TGTGCCAGCAGTTTCGAGGGGCGTCAGCCCCAGCATTTT,CASSFEGRQPQHF
TRBJ1-1,many,.,TRBV12-3/TRBV12-4,TGTGCCAGTGCCCGTGACGGACAGATGAACACTGAAGCTTTCTTT,CASARDGQMNTEAFF
TRBJ2-2,many,.,TRBV5-1,TGCGCCAGCAGCTTCATGGCAGGCGACACCGGGGAGCTGTTTTTT,CASSFMAGDTGELFF
TRBJ1-1,few,TRBD1,TRBV18,TGTGCCACCAGGGGACAGGGGAACACTGAAGCTTTCTTT,CATRGQGNTEAFF
TRBJ2-3,few,.,TRBV5-6,TGTGCCAGCAGCCATGGATTCAGCACAGATACGCAGTATTTT,CASSHGFSTDTQYF
TRBJ1-1,many,.,TRBV18,TGTGCCAGCTCACCACCAAGGTTTGAAGCTTTCTTT,CASSPPRFEAFF
TRBJ2-3,many,.,TRBV29-1,TGCAGCGTCAGCGTCGGGGGCAGTGAGACAGATACGCAGTATTTT,CSVSVGGSETDTQYF
TRBJ2-7,few,.,TRBV7-6,TGTGCCAGCAGCTCCGGGTCCGAGCAGTACTTC,CASSSGSEQYF
TRBJ2-7,.,.,TRBV18,TGTGCCAGCTCCGCCGCGTATACATCCTACGAGCAGTACTTC,CASSAAYTSYEQYF
TRBJ2-1,few,.,TRBV6-4,TGTGCCAGCAGTGACGGGCCCCGGGCCTCCTACAATGAGCAGTTCTTC,CASSDGPRASYNEQFF
TRBJ1-1,many,.,TRBV20-1,TGCAGTGCTAGATTTCTGACGGGAATAATGAACACTGAAGCTTTCTTT,CSARFLTGIMNTEAFF
TRBJ1-1,many,.,TRBV12-3/TRBV12-4,TGTGCCAGCAGCTTTAGCAGACGGAACACTGAAGCTTTCTTT,CASSFSRRNTEAFF
TRBJ2-2,many,TRBD2,TRBV4-1,TGCGCCAGCAGCCAAGATAGCGGGAGGGCCGACGTCAACACCGGGGAGCTGTTTTTT,CASSQDSGRADVNTGELFF
TRBJ1-1,many,.,TRBV5-1,TGCGCCAGCAGTACCAGGGGACAAACTGAAGCTTTCTTT,CASSTRGQTEAFF
TRBJ2-5,many,.,TRBV11-2,TGTGCCAGCAGCTTAGATTGGGGGCGCGGGGAGACCCAGTACTTC,CASSLDWGRGETQYF
TRBJ2-7,few,TRBD2,TRBV6-5,TGTGCCAGCACGCGGGGGACGGATTACGAGCAGTACTTC,CASTRGTDYEQYF
TRBJ2-7,.,.,TRBV20-1,TGCAGTGCTAGAGACATTGGGCGGTCCTACGAGCAGTACTTC,CSARDIGRSYEQYF
TRBJ2-7,few,.,TRBV14,TGTGCCAGCAGCCAAGATCGGGGTTACGAGCAGTACTTC,CASSQDRGYEQYF
TRBJ1-2,many,TRBD1,TRBV7-9,TGTGCCAGCAGCCGGACCGGGACAGGGGGCGGTTATGGCTACACCTTC,CASSRTGTGGGYGYTF
TRBJ2-1,many,.,TRBV29-1,TGCAGCGCTCTAGTGGATGAGCAGTTCTTC,CSALVDEQFF
TRBJ2-3,.,.,TRBV9,TGTGCCAGCAGCGTAGCCCCCACAGATACGCAGTATTTT,CASSVAPTDTQYF
TRBJ2-7,few,TRBD2,TRBV20-1,TGCAGTGCTAAACCAGCTAATCTAGCGGGAGATTTCTACGAGCAGTACTTC,CSAKPANLAGDFYEQYF
TRBJ2-3,many,TRBD2,TRBV5-4,TGTGCCAGCACAAAGGGGGCAGCGGGAGGCAGCACAGATACGCAGTATTTT,CASTKGAAGGSTDTQYF